This is a list of T cell receptor beta chains from one sample in a study of shared clonotypes between healthy human individuals. Repertoires were generated with immunoSEQ multiplex PCR, while TCRdb's copy carries only in-frame clones and drops some. Counted here are 550,000 to 700,000 clones, approximately 73% occurring once; the ten biggest clones make up around 1.7%. The sample taken for sequencing was memory CD4+ T cells sorted from blood. These receptors were obtained from a woman in her twenties or thirties in good health. Each CDR3 is given with its conserved first and last residue.

j_gene: TRBJ2-2; len: 14; v_gene: TRBV29-1; CDR3aa: CSVKREGRTGELFF
j_gene: TRBJ2-2; len: 14; v_gene: TRBV6-4; CDR3aa: CASSERTLGGELFF
j_gene: TRBJ2-4; len: 15; v_gene: TRBV28; CDR3aa: CASSPRVGARNIQYF
j_gene: TRBJ1-2; len: 13; v_gene: TRBV28; CDR3aa: CASRRTGTDGYTF
j_gene: TRBJ1-1; len: 17; v_gene: TRBV11-2; CDR3aa: CASRKESTNPPDNEAFF
j_gene: TRBJ2-2; len: 14; v_gene: TRBV2; CDR3aa: CASRSNRESGELFF
j_gene: TRBJ2-5; len: 13; v_gene: TRBV27; CDR3aa: CASSLREGETQYF
j_gene: TRBJ2-7; len: 14; v_gene: TRBV27; CDR3aa: CASRAGDVTYEQYF
j_gene: TRBJ1-5; len: 15; v_gene: TRBV4-1; CDR3aa: CASSLEAVPNQPQHF
j_gene: TRBJ2-7; len: 12; v_gene: TRBV29-1; CDR3aa: CSVVSGINEQYF
j_gene: TRBJ2-7; len: 14; v_gene: TRBV2; CDR3aa: CASSDRDSVYEQYF
j_gene: TRBJ2-1; len: 15; v_gene: TRBV6-5; CDR3aa: CASKLSLAGSNEQFF
j_gene: TRBJ2-1; len: 14; v_gene: TRBV21-1; CDR3aa: CASSLAGGFDEQFF
j_gene: TRBJ1-1; len: 9; v_gene: TRBV20-1; CDR3aa: CSARRQAFF
j_gene: TRBJ2-1; len: 14; v_gene: TRBV5-1; CDR3aa: CASSRTTSFNEQFF
j_gene: TRBJ2-7; len: 14; v_gene: TRBV5-1; CDR3aa: CASSATGTTYEQYF
j_gene: TRBJ1-4; len: 13; v_gene: TRBV28; CDR3aa: CASSLGGIEKLFF
j_gene: TRBJ2-3; len: 12; v_gene: TRBV30; CDR3aa: CAWSPSSDTQYF
j_gene: TRBJ1-2; len: 13; v_gene: TRBV28; CDR3aa: CASIRQGRPGYTF
j_gene: TRBJ1-5; len: 16; v_gene: TRBV5-1; CDR3aa: CASSLGEAGFNQPQHF
j_gene: TRBJ1-2; len: 15; v_gene: TRBV28; CDR3aa: CASSPPGTANYGYTF
j_gene: TRBJ1-1; len: 14; v_gene: TRBV28; CDR3aa: CASSRSRGEAEAFF
j_gene: TRBJ2-7; len: 13; v_gene: TRBV7-9; CDR3aa: CAGDRGTTYEQYF
j_gene: TRBJ2-1; len: 13; v_gene: TRBV7-2; CDR3aa: CASSLLGINEQFF
j_gene: TRBJ2-7; len: 12; v_gene: TRBV6-1; CDR3aa: CASSEHASEQYF
j_gene: TRBJ1-6; len: 14; v_gene: TRBV5-1; CDR3aa: CASSLGEVLSPLHF
j_gene: TRBJ2-6; len: 17; v_gene: TRBV7-3; CDR3aa: CASSRDALPGGANVLTF
j_gene: TRBJ2-7; len: 19; v_gene: TRBV16; CDR3aa: CASSQSPGEASGRAGEQYF
j_gene: TRBJ1-2; len: 17; v_gene: TRBV28; CDR3aa: CASSPQLSVKTGYGYTF
j_gene: TRBJ2-3; len: 17; v_gene: TRBV27; CDR3aa: CASSLSYVGSATDTQYF
j_gene: TRBJ2-5; len: 14; v_gene: TRBV7-9; CDR3aa: CASSRDRGQETQYF
j_gene: TRBJ2-2; len: 14; v_gene: TRBV25-1; CDR3aa: CAGTGQGVTGELFF
j_gene: TRBJ1-2; len: 14; v_gene: TRBV11-2; CDR3aa: CASSADQFGYGYTF
j_gene: TRBJ2-6; len: 16; v_gene: TRBV15; CDR3aa: CATSRVTGSGANVLTF
j_gene: TRBJ2-5; len: 14; v_gene: TRBV11-2; CDR3aa: CASGRSGRQETQYF
j_gene: TRBJ2-3; len: 15; v_gene: TRBV2; CDR3aa: CASSPRGTSTDTQYF
j_gene: TRBJ1-1; len: 18; v_gene: TRBV28; CDR3aa: CASSLTNFGTGRNTEAFF
j_gene: TRBJ2-1; len: 15; v_gene: TRBV5-1; CDR3aa: CASSLASGISNEQFF
j_gene: TRBJ2-7; len: 15; v_gene: TRBV7-9; CDR3aa: CASSLGRGTSYEQYF
j_gene: TRBJ2-7; len: 14; v_gene: TRBV2; CDR3aa: CASSEAIGGREQYF
j_gene: TRBJ2-7; len: 16; v_gene: TRBV7-2; CDR3aa: CASSLARRQGAGEQYF
j_gene: TRBJ2-3; len: 14; v_gene: TRBV5-1; CDR3aa: CASSFGTATGTQYF
j_gene: TRBJ2-7; len: 10; v_gene: TRBV29-1; CDR3aa: CSVADYEQYF
j_gene: TRBJ1-1; len: 13; v_gene: TRBV6-6; CDR3aa: CASSYRSDTEAFF
j_gene: TRBJ2-7; len: 17; v_gene: TRBV10-3; CDR3aa: CAISEKSSGSFSYEQYF
j_gene: TRBJ2-3; len: 13; v_gene: TRBV29-1; CDR3aa: CSAHRENTDTQYF
j_gene: TRBJ1-5; len: 16; v_gene: TRBV7-9; CDR3aa: CASSLGSGRGNQPQHF
j_gene: TRBJ1-4; len: 13; v_gene: TRBV5-1; CDR3aa: CASSEEPDEKLFF
j_gene: TRBJ2-5; len: 15; v_gene: TRBV2; CDR3aa: CASSGNSGIQETQYF
j_gene: TRBJ1-2; len: 15; v_gene: TRBV27; CDR3aa: CASSFDGRGLYGYTF